A single sample is the source of the 18 T cell receptor beta chains below, sequenced in a study of cytomegalovirus exposure and HLA in healthy donors. PCR was performed using 60 Vbeta and 13 Jbeta primers. Method: immunoSEQ multiplex PCR; TCRdb's copy keeps in-frame clones and lacks some. Among about 210,000 clones listed, 86% were seen once. The sequenced material came from PBMCs. Receptor source: a woman aged 25 to 45 in good health and CMV-seronegative.

The chain combines TRBV5-1 with TRBJ2-3; no firm D call. The ends were cut back, 0 bases at V and 1 base at J, with 3 bases in the middle. The CDR3 length is 13 residues. From germline, CDR1 is SGHRS and CDR2 YFSETQ. The CDR3 loop reads CASSLGGTDTQYF. CDR3 nucleotide sequence: TGCGCCAGCAGCTTGGGAGGCACAGATACGCAGTATTTT.

The chain employs TRBV6-6 and TRBJ1-6; D uncertain. The CDR3 runs to 15 residues. The germline V and J ends were trimmed by 2 bases and 5 bases, with 10 bases remaining between them. The germline CDR1 and CDR2 sequences are MNHNY and SVGAGI (reference sequence). In DNA, the CDR3 is TGTGCCAGCAGTTACCAGACGACAAATAATTCACCCCTCCACTTT. Translating gives CASSYQTTNNSPLHF.

The chain joins TRBV6-5 to TRBJ2-3, with 8 positions matching TRBD2. The CDR3 covers 14 residues. CDR1 and CDR2 (germline): MNHEY, SVGAGI. The trim removed 8 bases at V and 5 bases at J, leaving 9 bases unmatched. The CDR3 region is CASRDGLALDTQYF. CDR3 DNA: TGTGCCAGCCGGGACGGACTAGCATTAGATACGCAGTATTTT.

This clone came up once. The CDR3 region has the DNA TGCGCCAGCAGCTTAGACTATAAGGGAGATACGCAGTATTTT. Encoded protein: CASSLDYKGDTQYF. The chain recombines TRBV5-1 with TRBJ2-3; D possibly corresponds to TRBD2 (5 bases). The CDR3 runs 14 residues. Germline CDR1 and CDR2: SGHRS and YFSETQ. The V end lost 2 bases, the J end lost 5 bases, and 12 bases lay between the germline ends.

V gene TRBV5-6 combines with J gene TRBJ2-5; TRBD1 aligns across 7 bases. CDR3 length equals 15 residues. Germline lookup yields CDR1 SGHDT and CDR2 YYEEEE. The J segment lost 2 bases and the V segment lost 2 bases, leaving 6 bases of the junction unmatched. CDR3 protein: CASSFGDRVQETQYF. The CDR3 nucleotides are TGTGCCAGCAGCTTTGGCGACAGGGTTCAAGAGACCCAGTACTTC.

This clone was picked up one time. The rearrangement joins TRBV5-1 to TRBJ2-1; D is uncertain. CDR3 length equals 15 residues. Germline CDR1 and CDR2: SGHRS and YFSETQ. The V end was cut by 2 bases, the J end by 0 bases, with 9 bases between. CDR3 region: CASSLYSGSYNEQFF. The DNA of the CDR3 is TGCGCCAGCAGCTTATACTCCGGCTCCTACAATGAGCAGTTCTTC.

The chain combines TRBV19 with TRBJ2-2; perhaps TRBD2 as D (6 bases). The V end was cut by 9 bases, the J end by 3 bases, with 17 bases between. The germline gives CDR1 LNHDA, CDR2 SQIVND (reference sequence). This CDR3 comprises 15 residues. In nucleotides, the CDR3 is TGTGCCAGCGGGGGTCGGCAGACATACACCGGGGAGCTGTTTTTT. It specifies CASGGRQTYTGELFF.

The V and J genes are TRBV28 and TRBJ1-4; D gene uncertain. Germline CDR1 and CDR2: MDHEN and SYDVKM. Trimming removed 5 bases from V and 6 bases from J, with 7 bases in between. The CDR3 extends over 12 amino acids. The CDR3, as DNA: TGTGCCAGCAGTCCCACTTATGAAAAACTGTTTTTT. Translating gives CASSPTYEKLFF.

Here the CDR3 reads CASSYSGGRYEQYF. CDR3 nucleotide sequence: TGTGCCAGCAGTTACTCTGGCGGGAGGTACGAGCAGTACTTC. The chain links TRBV6-5 to TRBJ2-7; 8 bases agree with TRBD2. This CDR3 contains 14 residues. After removal of 0 bases from V and 4 bases from J, the junction contained 2 bases not matched to a gene. The germline CDR1 and CDR2 sequences are MNHEY and SVGAGI.

This chain connects TRBV5-4 to TRBJ2-7; 9 bases match TRBD1. Germline V CDR1 and CDR2: SGHNT, YYREEE (reference sequence). The V gene end was trimmed by 3 bases and the J gene end by 6 bases; junction bases not matched to a gene: 10. CDR3 size: 15 residues. The CDR3 DNA reads TGTGCCAGCAGCTCCAACCGGGACAGGGTCGGCGAGCAGTACTTC. Residues: CASSSNRDRVGEQYF.

This chain connects TRBV29-1 to TRBJ2-3; 8 bases fit TRBD1. Trimming took 6 bases from V and 3 from J; bases not matched to a gene: 5. This CDR3 is 13 amino acids long. Germline V gives CDR1 SQVTM, CDR2 ANQGSEA. The CDR3 nucleotides read TGCAGCGTACGGGGACAGGTTACAGATACGCAGTATTTT. Translating gives CSVRGQVTDTQYF.

The rearrangement joins TRBV5-1 to TRBJ2-3; a possible D gene is TRBD1 (6 bases). The V gene lost 4 bases and the J gene lost 0 bases, with 18 bases spanning the gap. The CDR3 is made up of 17 amino acids. CDR1 is SGHRS and CDR2 is YFSETQ in the germline V gene. CDR3 coding DNA: TGCGCCAGCAGCGCGTACGGATCAGGGGTTAGCACAGATACGCAGTATTTT. Protein sequence: CASSAYGSGVSTDTQYF.

The chain has TRBV4-2 and TRBJ2-2; D unclear. Trimming removed 6 bases from V and 5 bases from J, with 16 bases in between. Germline lookup yields CDR1 LGHNA and CDR2 YNFKEQ. The CDR3 consists of 15 residues. CDR3 sequence (DNA): TGTGCCAGCAGTAGACCTGAGGTCTCGACCGGGGAGCTGTTTTTT. As protein: CASSRPEVSTGELFF.

The chain links TRBV6-1 to TRBJ1-5; D is undetermined. There are 14 residues in the CDR3. Germline V CDR1 and CDR2: MNHNS, SASEGT. V lost 4 bases, J lost 2 bases, and 9 bases lay in between. CDR3 amino acids: CASSGWRGNQPQHF. CDR3 nucleotides: TGTGCCAGCAGTGGTTGGAGGGGCAATCAGCCCCAGCATTTT.

The chain employs TRBV5-1 and TRBJ2-7, with D possibly matching TRBD1 (5 bases). Germline assignment: CDR1 SGHRS and CDR2 YFSETQ. This CDR3 is built from 15 residues. V lost 5 bases and J 0 bases, leaving 15 bases between the germline ends. The CDR3 DNA reads TGCGCCAGCAGTTACAGTCCGACAGTCTCCTACGAGCAGTACTTC. It is translated as CASSYSPTVSYEQYF.

The chain recombines TRBV7-8 with TRBJ1-4; TRBD1 is a possible D gene (5 bases). The CDR3 consists of 15 residues. Trimming removed 4 bases from V and 8 bases from J, with 17 bases in between. Germline V lookup: CDR1 SGHVS, CDR2 FQNEAQ. CDR3 in amino acids: CASSSFGTKSEKLFF. The CDR3 DNA sequence: TGTGCCAGCAGCTCATTCGGGACTAAGAGCGAAAAACTGTTTTTT.

This chain joins TRBV27 and TRBJ1-1; 8 bases are shared with TRBD1. V shed 2 bases and J 2 bases; nucleotides not matched to a gene: 4. The CDR3 loop spans 15 amino acids. Germline V gene sequence: CDR1 MNHEY, CDR2 SMNVEV (reference sequence). CDR3 nucleotide sequence: TGTGCCAGCAGTTTACAGGGGGCAGGTAACACTGAAGCTTTCTTT. It translates to CASSLQGAGNTEAFF.

This clone appeared a few times. The chain combines TRBV5-6 with TRBJ2-1; D is unresolved. Germline V gene lookup returns CDR1 SGHDT and CDR2 YYEEEE. There are 16 residues in the CDR3. The V end was cut by 1 base, the J end by 7 bases, with 18 bases between. In nucleotides, the CDR3 is TGTGCCAGCAGCTTGAGATGGCGTTTAGAGAGGAATGAGCAGTTCTTC. Its protein product is CASSLRWRLERNEQFF.